A single sample is the source of the 3 T cell receptor beta chains below, sequenced in a study of cytomegalovirus exposure and HLA in healthy donors. The PCR employed 60 Vbeta primers together with 13 Jbeta primers. The data were produced by immunoSEQ multiplex PCR, yet TCRdb's version contains in-frame clones alone and is incomplete. The profile shows about 160,000 clones, approximately 88% of them singletons. Sequencing was performed on PBMCs. Every receptor here comes from a boy aged 2 to 10 in good health and CMV-seronegative.

The genes are TRBV30 and TRBJ2-1; D call uncertain. The CDR3 runs 11 residues. Germline CDR1 reads GTSNPN; CDR2 reads SVGIG (reference sequence). With 2 bases removed from V and 5 bases from J, the gap between germline ends came to 4 bases. The CDR3 is CAWSFNNEQFF. The CDR3 DNA reads TGTGCCTGGAGTTTCAACAATGAGCAGTTCTTC. The whole variable domain, filled in from reference TRBV30 and TRBJ2-1, reads SQTIHQWPATLVQPVGSPLSLECTVEGTSNPNLYWYRQAAGRGLQLLFYSVGIGQISSEVPQNLSASRPQDRQFILSSKKLLLSDSGFYLCAWSFNNEQFFGPGTRLTVL.

This chain links TRBV5-1 with TRBJ1-1, with D tentatively TRBD1 (6 bases). This CDR3 has 17 amino acids. Germline lookup yields CDR1 SGHRS and CDR2 YFSETQ. Trimming removed 2 bases at V and 1 base at J, with 18 bases between. The CDR3 coding sequence is TGCGCCAGCAGCTTAAATTTACCAGGGGCGACGAACACTGAAGCTTTCTTT. Translated: CASSLNLPGATNTEAFF.

The chain links TRBV7-9 to TRBJ1-2; D is possibly TRBD1 (5 bases). Germline values: CDR1 SEHNR, CDR2 FQNEAQ (reference sequence). The CDR3 totals 15 residues. V was pared by 5 bases and J by 4 bases, with 17 bases between. DNA of the CDR3: TGTGCCAGCAGCGCCTTCAGGGTTTCTGCCTATGGCTACACCTTC. This translates into CASSAFRVSAYGYTF.